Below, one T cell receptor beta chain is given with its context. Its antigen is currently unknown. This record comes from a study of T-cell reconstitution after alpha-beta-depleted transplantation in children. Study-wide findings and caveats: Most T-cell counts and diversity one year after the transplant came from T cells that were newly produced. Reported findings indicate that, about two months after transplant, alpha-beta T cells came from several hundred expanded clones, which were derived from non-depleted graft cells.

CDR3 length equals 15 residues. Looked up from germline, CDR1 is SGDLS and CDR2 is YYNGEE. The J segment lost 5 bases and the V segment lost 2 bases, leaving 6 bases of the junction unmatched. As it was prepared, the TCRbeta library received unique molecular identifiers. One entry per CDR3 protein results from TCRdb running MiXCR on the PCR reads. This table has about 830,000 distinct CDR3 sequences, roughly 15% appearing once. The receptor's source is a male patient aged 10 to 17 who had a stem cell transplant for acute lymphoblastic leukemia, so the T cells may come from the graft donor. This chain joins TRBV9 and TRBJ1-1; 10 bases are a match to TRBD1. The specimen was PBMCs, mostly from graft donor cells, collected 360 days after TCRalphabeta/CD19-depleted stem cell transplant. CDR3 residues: CASSVEPGQGTEAFF. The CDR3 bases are TGTGCCAGCAGCGTGGAACCGGGACAGGGGACTGAAGCTTTCTTT.